The 10 T cell receptor beta chains listed next were all sequenced from one sample in a study of T cells in Graves' hyperthyroidism and ophthalmopathy. RNA transcripts yielded amplified TCR beta CDR3 regions. The TCR CDR3 was amplified in a first-round RT-PCR using the HTBI primer set. Using its own MiXCR run on the multiplex PCR reads, TCRdb lists one record per CDR3 protein. The sample has some 460,000 distinct CDR3 sequences, 15% to 18% seen once. The source material was blood. The source of these receptors is a woman under 30 with Graves' hyperthyroidism.

This clonotype was seen a few times. This chain joins TRBV15 and TRBJ1-3; D is perhaps TRBD1 (6 bases). Trimming took 0 bases from V and 2 from J, leaving 17 bases between them. CDR1 and CDR2 from the germline V gene are LNHNV and YYDKDF (reference sequence). The CDR3 is made up of 18 amino acids. CDR3 nucleotide sequence: TGTGCCACCAGCAGAGAAAGGGGACTACAGGGTGCTGGAAACACCATATATTTT. It codes for CATSRERGLQGAGNTIYF.

The chain combines TRBV7-6 with TRBJ2-5; possibly TRBD1 for D (5 bases). CDR1 is SGHVS, CDR2 FNYEAQ, per germline. Trimming shortened V by 5 bases and J by 0 bases, and 13 bases separated the two germline ends. There are 15 residues in the CDR3. Here the CDR3 DNA reads TGTGCCAGCAGCCGAACTCGGACAAACCAAGAGACCCAGTACTTC. Protein: CASSRTRTNQETQYF.

This clonotype showed up many times. The J gene is TRBJ2-2, the V gene TRBV6-1; TRBD1 agrees at 10 bases. Germline CDR1 reads MNHNS; CDR2 reads SASEGT. This CDR3 is 16 amino acids long. Losses at the gene ends were 4 bases for V and 1 base for J; bases not matched to a gene: 3. The CDR3 DNA reads TGTGCCAGCAGTGGCCGGGACAGGGGGAACACCGGGGAGCTGTTTTTT. Its protein is CASSGRDRGNTGELFF.

The table lists this clonotype with many counts. The rearrangement links TRBV28 to TRBJ1-2; D remains unclear. Germline CDR1 reads MDHEN; CDR2 reads SYDVKM. The length of the CDR3 is 15 residues. V was trimmed by 3 bases and J by 4 bases, leaving 15 bases between them. The CDR3 nucleotides read TGTGCCAGCAGTTTTTTCCCCCGCCAGGCCTATGGCTACACCTTC. This sequence encodes CASSFFPRQAYGYTF.

The CDR3 DNA reads as TGTGCCAGCAGTGATCCGGACAGGGTAGTCGATACGCAGTATTTT. Its translation is CASSDPDRVVDTQYF. The chain carries TRBV25-1 and TRBJ2-3; TRBD1 matches at 8 bases. V shed 3 bases and J 6 bases; nucleotides not matched to a gene: 8. There are 15 residues in the CDR3. Germline V gene data show CDR1 as MGHDK and CDR2 as SYGVNS.

The sample holds a few counts of this clonotype. The chain recombines TRBV4-3 with TRBJ2-3; D possibly corresponds to TRBD2 (5 bases). The germline gives CDR1 LGHNA, CDR2 YSLEER. V was trimmed by 0 bases and J by 5 bases, leaving 12 bases between them. CDR3 size: 15 residues. The CDR3 DNA sequence: TGCGCCAGCAGCCAAGAGGGGAGCGTTGGAGATACGCAGTATTTT. Amino acids: CASSQEGSVGDTQYF.

This clonotype was seen ten or more times. The chain links TRBV7-8 to TRBJ2-7; perhaps TRBD1 as D (6 bases). The CDR3 is 18 residues long. The V gene's germline CDR1 is SGHVS and CDR2 FQNEAQ. Trimming removed 3 bases from V and 1 base from J, with 22 bases in between. Here the CDR3 reads CASSLGHQWPETSYEQYF. The CDR3 DNA reads as TGTGCCAGCAGCTTGGGACATCAGTGGCCCGAAACGTCCTACGAGCAGTACTTC. Together with reference TRBV7-8 and TRBJ2-7, the CDR3 gives the full variable domain: GAGVSQSPRYKVAKRGQDVALRCDPISGHVSLFWYQQALGQGPEFLTYFQNEAQLDKSGLPSDRFFAERPEGSVSTLKIQRTQQEDSAVYLCASSLGHQWPETSYEQYFGPGTRLTVT.

V gene TRBV6-1 combines with J gene TRBJ1-5; 8 positions agree with TRBD1. The CDR3 contains 17 residues. Germline trimming cut 2 bases from V and 0 bases from J; bases unmatched to any gene: 6. The germline V gene has CDR1 MNHNS and CDR2 SASEGT. The CDR3: CASSEKGTGDSNQPQHF. CDR3 DNA sequence: TGTGCCAGCAGTGAAAAGGGGACAGGAGATAGCAATCAGCCCCAGCATTTT.

This clonotype occurred many times. The chain couples TRBV29-1 to TRBJ2-7; D may match TRBD1 or TRBD2 (6 bases each). The germline V gene has CDR1 SQVTM and CDR2 ANQGSEA. The V gene lost 6 bases and the J gene lost 2 bases, with 14 bases spanning the gap. The CDR3 spans 13 residues. Here the CDR3 DNA reads TGCAGCGTCGTAGGGGGGCAGGCCTACGAGCAGTACTTC. It is translated as CSVVGGQAYEQYF.

The DNA for the CDR3 is TGTGCCAGCAGTTTTACCGGGACAGGGGATGGCTACACCTTC. This sequence encodes CASSFTGTGDGYTF. The chain couples TRBV6-1 to TRBJ1-2; 10 positions agree with TRBD1. The CDR3 runs to 14 residues. The trim removed 5 bases at V and 6 bases at J, leaving 6 bases unmatched. From germline, CDR1 is MNHNS and CDR2 SASEGT.